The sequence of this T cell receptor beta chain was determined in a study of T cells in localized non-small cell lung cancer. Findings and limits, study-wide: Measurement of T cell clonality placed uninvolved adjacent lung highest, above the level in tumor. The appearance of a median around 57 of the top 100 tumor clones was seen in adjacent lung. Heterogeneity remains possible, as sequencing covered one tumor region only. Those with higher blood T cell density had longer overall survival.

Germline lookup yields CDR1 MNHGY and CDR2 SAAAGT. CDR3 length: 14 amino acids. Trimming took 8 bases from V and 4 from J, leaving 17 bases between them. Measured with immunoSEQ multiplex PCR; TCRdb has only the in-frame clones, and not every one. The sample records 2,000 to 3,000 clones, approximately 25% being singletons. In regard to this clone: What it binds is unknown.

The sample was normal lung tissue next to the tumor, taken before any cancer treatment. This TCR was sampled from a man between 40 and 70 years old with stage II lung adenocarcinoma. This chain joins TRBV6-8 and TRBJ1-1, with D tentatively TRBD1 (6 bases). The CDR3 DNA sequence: TGTGCCAGCGGGCTCAGGGGATTTGGCACTGAAGCTTTCTTT. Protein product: CASGLRGFGTEAFF.